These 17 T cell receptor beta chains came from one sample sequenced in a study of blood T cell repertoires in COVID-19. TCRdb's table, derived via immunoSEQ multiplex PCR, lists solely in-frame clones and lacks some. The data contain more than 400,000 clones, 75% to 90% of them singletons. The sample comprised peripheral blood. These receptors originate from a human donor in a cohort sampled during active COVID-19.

This chain's CDR3 is CASSYSFTGSNEKLFF. The CDR3 region has the DNA TGTGCCAGCAGTTACTCGTTCACAGGGTCTAATGAAAAACTGTTTTTT. This chain links TRBV6-6 with TRBJ1-4, with TRBD1 as a possible D gene (6 bases). CDR3 length: 16 residues. V was cut by 0 bases and J by 3 bases, with 11 bases left in between. Looked up from germline, CDR1 is MNHNY and CDR2 is SVGAGI (reference sequence).

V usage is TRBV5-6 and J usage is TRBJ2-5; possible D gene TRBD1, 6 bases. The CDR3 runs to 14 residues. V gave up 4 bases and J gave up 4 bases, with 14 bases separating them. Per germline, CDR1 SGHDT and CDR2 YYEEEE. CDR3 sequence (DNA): TGTGCCAGCAGCATCACCCCAGGGGCAGAGACCCAGTACTTC. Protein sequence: CASSITPGAETQYF.

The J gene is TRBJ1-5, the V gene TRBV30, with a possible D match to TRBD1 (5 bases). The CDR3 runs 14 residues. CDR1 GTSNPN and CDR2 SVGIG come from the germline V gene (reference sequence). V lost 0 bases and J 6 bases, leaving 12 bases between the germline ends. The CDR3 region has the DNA TGTGCCTGGAGTGTAGCCAGGGTCGGTCAGCCCCAGCATTTT. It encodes CAWSVARVGQPQHF.

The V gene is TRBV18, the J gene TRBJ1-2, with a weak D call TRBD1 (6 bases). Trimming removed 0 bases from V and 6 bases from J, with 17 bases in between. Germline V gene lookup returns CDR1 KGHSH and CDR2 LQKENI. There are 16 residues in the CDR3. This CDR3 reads CASSPPNRDKKNGYTF. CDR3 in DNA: TGTGCCAGCTCACCACCGAACAGGGACAAAAAGAATGGCTACACCTTC.

As DNA, the CDR3 is TGCAGCGTTAGACTAGTATCCTACAATGAGCAGTTCTTC. This encodes CSVRLVSYNEQFF. The chain couples TRBV29-1 to TRBJ2-1; weak D call: TRBD2 (6 bases). Trimming left V 5 bases short and J 1 base short, with 9 bases between. The germline V gene has CDR1 SQVTM and CDR2 ANQGSEA. This CDR3 region has 13 residues.

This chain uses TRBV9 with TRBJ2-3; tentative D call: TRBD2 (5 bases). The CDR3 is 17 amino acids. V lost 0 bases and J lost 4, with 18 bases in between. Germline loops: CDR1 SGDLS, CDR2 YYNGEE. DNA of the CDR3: TGTGCCAGCAGCGTAGGGGTCCACGGAGGAGGCGCAGATACGCAGTATTTT. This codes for CASSVGVHGGGADTQYF.

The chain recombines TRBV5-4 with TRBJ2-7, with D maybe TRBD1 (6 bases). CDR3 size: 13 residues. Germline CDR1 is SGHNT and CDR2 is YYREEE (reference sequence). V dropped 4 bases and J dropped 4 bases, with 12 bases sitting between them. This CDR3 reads CASSVGHMYEQYF. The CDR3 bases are TGTGCCAGCAGCGTGGGACATATGTACGAGCAGTACTTC.

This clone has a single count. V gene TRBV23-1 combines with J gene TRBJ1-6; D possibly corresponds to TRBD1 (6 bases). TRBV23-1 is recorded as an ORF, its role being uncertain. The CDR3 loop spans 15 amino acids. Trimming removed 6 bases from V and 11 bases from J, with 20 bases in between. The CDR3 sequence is CASRTGPGIKAPLHF. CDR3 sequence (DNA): TGCGCCAGCAGGACAGGCCCCGGAATAAAGGCACCCCTCCACTTT.

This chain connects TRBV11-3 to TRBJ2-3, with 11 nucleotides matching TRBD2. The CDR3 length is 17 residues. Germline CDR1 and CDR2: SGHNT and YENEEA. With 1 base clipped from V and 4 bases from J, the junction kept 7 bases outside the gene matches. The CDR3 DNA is TGTGCCAGCAGCTTAGGTACTAGCGGGAGTGGCCCAGATACGCAGTATTTT. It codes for CASSLGTSGSGPDTQYF.

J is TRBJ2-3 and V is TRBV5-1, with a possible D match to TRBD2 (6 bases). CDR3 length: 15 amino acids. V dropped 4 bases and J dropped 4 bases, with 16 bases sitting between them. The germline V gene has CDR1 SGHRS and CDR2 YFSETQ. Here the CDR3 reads CASSVDPAGSDTQYF. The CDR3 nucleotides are TGCGCCAGCAGCGTGGACCCGGCGGGATCAGATACGCAGTATTTT.

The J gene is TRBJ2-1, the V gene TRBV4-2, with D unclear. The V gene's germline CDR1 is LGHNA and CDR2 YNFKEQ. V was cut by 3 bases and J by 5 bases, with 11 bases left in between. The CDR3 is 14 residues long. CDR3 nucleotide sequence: TGTGCCAGCAGCCATGGTCTCTCTAACAATGAGCAGTTCTTC. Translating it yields CASSHGLSNNEQFF.

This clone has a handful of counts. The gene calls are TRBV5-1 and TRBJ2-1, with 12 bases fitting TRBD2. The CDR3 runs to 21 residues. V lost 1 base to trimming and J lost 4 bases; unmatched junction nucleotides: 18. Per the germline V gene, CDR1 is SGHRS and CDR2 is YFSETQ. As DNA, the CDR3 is TGCGCCAGCAGCTTGTTCAAAGGACTAGCGGGATCTCTTGGGTTGTACAATGAGCAGTTCTTC. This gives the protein CASSLFKGLAGSLGLYNEQFF.

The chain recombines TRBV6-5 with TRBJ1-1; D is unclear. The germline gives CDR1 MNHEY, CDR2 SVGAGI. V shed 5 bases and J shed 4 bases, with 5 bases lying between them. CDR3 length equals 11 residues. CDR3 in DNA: TGTGCCAGCAGTCGGGGCACTGAAGCTTTCTTT. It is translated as CASSRGTEAFF.

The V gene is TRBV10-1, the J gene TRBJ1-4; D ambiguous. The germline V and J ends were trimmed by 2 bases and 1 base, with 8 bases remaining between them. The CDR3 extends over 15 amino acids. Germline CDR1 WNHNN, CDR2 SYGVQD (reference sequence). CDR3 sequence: CASSEGLGTNEKLFF. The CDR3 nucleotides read TGCGCCAGCAGTGAGGGGCTGGGAACTAATGAAAAACTGTTTTTT.

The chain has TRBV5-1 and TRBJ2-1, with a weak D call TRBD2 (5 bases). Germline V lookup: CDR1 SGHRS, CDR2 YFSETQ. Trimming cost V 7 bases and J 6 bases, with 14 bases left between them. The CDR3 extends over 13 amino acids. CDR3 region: CASDAGGINEQFF. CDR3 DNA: TGCGCCAGCGATGCAGGAGGAATCAATGAGCAGTTCTTC.

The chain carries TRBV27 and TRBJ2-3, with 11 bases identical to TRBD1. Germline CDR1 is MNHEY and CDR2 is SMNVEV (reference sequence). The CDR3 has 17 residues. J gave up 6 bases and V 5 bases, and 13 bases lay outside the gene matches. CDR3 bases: TGTGCCAGCAGTGCCCCGGGGGGACAGGGGGGTGGCGATACGCAGTATTTT. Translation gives CASSAPGGQGGGDTQYF.

In DNA, the CDR3 is TGCAGTGCTAGTCAGGACATGAACACTGAAGCTTTCTTT. It encodes CSASQDMNTEAFF. The rearrangement links TRBV20-1 to TRBJ1-1; a weak D match, TRBD1 (5 bases). There are 13 residues in the CDR3. Trimming shortened V by 3 bases and J by 0 bases, and 8 bases separated the two germline ends. In germline, CDR1 is DFQATT, CDR2 SNEGSKA (reference sequence).